One sample yielded the 26 T cell receptor beta chains listed below, sequenced in a study of blood T cell repertoires in COVID-19. The repertoire was sequenced with immunoSEQ multiplex PCR; TCRdb's copy has only in-frame clones and lacks some. The repertoire consists of 280,000 or so clones, with 70% to 90% occurring once and the leading ten covering 2.2%. The sample consisted of PBMCs or T cells enriched from blood (not recorded which). These receptors were collected from a man under 40 who had recovered from COVID-19.

The chain carries TRBV10-3 and TRBJ1-5, with a possible D match to TRBD1 (6 bases). V was trimmed by 6 bases and J by 0 bases, leaving 12 bases between them. The CDR3 extends over 15 amino acids. The germline CDR1 and CDR2 sequences are ENHRY and SYGVKD. For the CDR3, the DNA is TGTGCCATCAGGGACAGTCTTAATAGCAATCAGCCCCAGCATTTT. Translation gives CAIRDSLNSNQPQHF.

The rearrangement links TRBV2 to TRBJ2-2; 11 nucleotides match TRBD2. The CDR3 runs 15 residues. CDR1 is SNHLY, CDR2 FYNNEI, per germline. The V segment lost 8 bases and the J segment 7 bases; nucleotides outside the gene matches: 9. The CDR3 reads CASLSELAGGGELFF. The CDR3 DNA follows: TGTGCCAGCCTATCGGAGCTAGCGGGGGGCGGGGAGCTGTTTTTT. Looking up the rest from reference TRBV2 and TRBJ2-2 gives the full variable domain: EPEVTQTPSHQVTQMGQEVILRCVPISNHLYFYWYRQILGQKVEFLVSFYNNEISEKSEIFDDQFSVERPDGSNFTLKIRSTKLEDSAMYFCASLSELAGGGELFFGEGSRLTVL.

The J gene is TRBJ2-7, the V gene TRBV7-2, with D perhaps TRBD1 (5 bases). The CDR3 sequence is 13 residues long. The V and J ends lost 5 bases and 0 bases respectively, with 8 bases between them. The germline V gene has CDR1 SGHTA and CDR2 FQGNSA. The CDR3 nucleotides are TGTGCCAGCAGCCTCAGGGTCTCCTACGAGCAGTACTTC. This translates into CASSLRVSYEQYF.

The table lists this clone with many counts. This CDR3 reads CASSPGVAGAQETQYF. The CDR3 coding sequence is TGTGCCAGCAGCCCCGGGGTAGCGGGGGCCCAAGAGACCCAGTACTTC. The V and J genes are TRBV3-1 (or the pseudogene TRBV3-2) and TRBJ2-5; 9 bases map to TRBD2. The V segment lost 4 bases and the J segment 1 base; nucleotides outside the gene matches: 7. Germline V gives CDR1 LGHDT, CDR2 YNNKEL (reference sequence). The CDR3 loop spans 16 amino acids.

The chain employs TRBV6-5 and TRBJ1-2; unclear D gene. Germline V gives CDR1 MNHEY, CDR2 SVGAGI. Trimming took 6 bases from V and 4 from J, leaving 15 bases between them. CDR3 length: 14 residues. The DNA for the CDR3 is TGTGCCAGCAGGCCCCCTTTCCCAGGCTATGGCTACACCTTC. Amino acids: CASRPPFPGYGYTF.

The chain uses TRBV4-1 and TRBJ2-6, with 7 bases lining up with TRBD1. Germline CDR1 MGHRA, CDR2 YSYEKL. V was clipped by 8 bases and J by 0 bases; unmatched bases: 13. CDR3 length equals 18 residues. In nucleotides, the CDR3 is TGCGCCAGCCGATCCCGGGACAGATATAACTCTGGGGCCAACGTCCTGACTTTC. Encoded protein: CASRSRDRYNSGANVLTF.

The J gene is TRBJ1-2, the V gene TRBV28, with D tentatively TRBD1 (6 bases). The CDR3 has 14 residues. V lost 6 bases and J lost 4, with 15 bases in between. Germline V lookup: CDR1 MDHEN, CDR2 SYDVKM. CDR3 region: CASSPQGWSYGYTF. The CDR3 nucleotides are TGTGCCAGCAGCCCCCAGGGGTGGAGCTATGGCTACACCTTC.

This clone was picked up one time. This sequence joins TRBV5-1 and TRBJ2-1, with 7 bases aligning to TRBD1. The V gene's germline CDR1 is SGHRS and CDR2 YFSETQ. Trimming removed 5 bases from V and 4 bases from J; junction bases left unmatched: 6. The CDR3 contains 14 residues. The CDR3 sequence: CASRGQAIYNEQFF. Here the CDR3 DNA reads TGCGCCAGCAGAGGACAGGCGATTTACAATGAGCAGTTCTTC.

The V gene is TRBV6-5, the J gene TRBJ2-5; D call uncertain. V lost 0 bases to trimming and J lost 3 bases, with 14 bases between them. Germline V gene lookup returns CDR1 MNHEY and CDR2 SVGAGI. The CDR3 extends over 16 amino acids. The CDR3 loop is CASSYSELQVEETQYF. CDR3 DNA sequence: TGTGCCAGCAGTTACTCGGAACTCCAGGTGGAAGAGACCCAGTACTTC.

This clone was recorded only once. CDR3 in amino acids: CASSQDGEGLNTEAFF. The CDR3, as DNA: TGTGCCAGCAGCCAAGATGGTGAGGGTTTGAACACTGAAGCTTTCTTT. The V call is TRBV14, the J call TRBJ1-1; D is undetermined. The germline V and J ends were trimmed by 0 bases and 0 bases, with 11 bases remaining between them. The CDR3 sequence is 16 residues long. The germline V gene encodes CDR1 SGHDN and CDR2 FVKESK.

The rearrangement links TRBV9 to TRBJ2-7, with D possibly being TRBD1 (6 bases). CDR3 length: 13 residues. Looked up from germline, CDR1 is SGDLS and CDR2 is YYNGEE. Trimming took 3 bases from V and 2 from J, leaving 9 bases between them. The CDR3 nucleotides read TGTGCCAGCAGCGGGGGGCCTACCTACGAGCAGTACTTC. It encodes CASSGGPTYEQYF. The whole variable domain, filled in from reference TRBV9 and TRBJ2-7, reads DSGVTQTPKHLITATGQRVTLRCSPRSGDLSVYWYQQSLDQGLQFLIQYYNGEERAKGNILERFSAQQFPDLHSELNLSSLELGDSALYFCASSGGPTYEQYFGPGTRLTVT.

In DNA form, the CDR3 reads TGTGCCAGCATGACAGGGAACGTTGGTTCACATGGCAATCAGCCCCAGCATTTT. Encoded protein: CASMTGNVGSHGNQPQHF. The chain combines TRBV9 with TRBJ1-5; 7 bases fit TRBD1. V gave up 6 bases and J gave up 2 bases; unmatched junction bases: 17. CDR3 length: 18 amino acids. Germline CDR1 SGDLS, CDR2 YYNGEE.

The genes are TRBV11-2 and TRBJ1-3, with TRBD1 matching over 8 bases. The V and J ends lost 6 bases and 7 bases, in that order; junction bases with no gene match: 8. Per the germline V gene, CDR1 is SGHAT and CDR2 is FQNNGV. CDR3 length: 14 residues. Here the CDR3 DNA reads TGTGCCAGCAGTGATCTCCGGACAGGGAACACCATATATTTT. Its translation: CASSDLRTGNTIYF.

This clone was counted between two and nine times. The chain is built from TRBV5-1 and TRBJ1-1; D is uncertain. V was clipped by 0 bases and J by 0 bases, with 6 bases between them. Germline assignment: CDR1 SGHRS and CDR2 YFSETQ. The CDR3 covers 14 residues. CDR3 DNA: TGCGCCAGCAGCTTGGGCAGGTTGAACACTGAAGCTTTCTTT. Its protein is CASSLGRLNTEAFF.

The V gene is TRBV24-1, the J gene TRBJ2-1; TRBD2 agrees at 8 bases. The CDR3 contains 16 residues. The germline V gene has CDR1 KGHDR and CDR2 SFDVKD. V shed 4 bases and J 10 bases; nucleotides not matched to a gene: 14. The DNA of the CDR3 is TGTGCCACCAGTGACAATCAAGGGGTGAGCGGGGGCGAGCAGTTCTTC. It yields the protein CATSDNQGVSGGEQFF.

The chain has TRBV9 and TRBJ1-2, with a weak D call TRBD1 (5 bases). CDR1 is SGDLS and CDR2 is YYNGEE in the germline V gene. V was clipped by 7 bases and J by 1 base, with 8 bases between them. This CDR3 is 12 amino acids long. CDR3 amino acids: CASGRDNYGYTF. The CDR3 coding sequence is TGTGCCAGCGGCAGGGATAACTATGGCTACACCTTC. Full variable domain (outside the CDR3, taken from reference TRBV9 and TRBJ1-2): DSGVTQTPKHLITATGQRVTLRCSPRSGDLSVYWYQQSLDQGLQFLIQYYNGEERAKGNILERFSAQQFPDLHSELNLSSLELGDSALYFCASGRDNYGYTFGSGTRLTVV.

The chain couples TRBV28 to TRBJ1-1, with a weak D call TRBD1 (5 bases). The germline gives CDR1 MDHEN, CDR2 SYDVKM. This CDR3 comprises 15 residues. V was shortened by 10 bases and J by 6 bases, with 24 bases between the two germline ends. The CDR3 DNA reads TGTGCCACCAAAAAGAGAAGGGGCCCGACCTCTGAAGCTTTCTTT. This gives the protein CATKKRRGPTSEAFF.

The CDR3: CASSSGTASNYGYTF. CDR3 coding DNA: TGTGCCAGTAGTTCGGGGACAGCTTCTAACTATGGCTACACCTTC. The chain links TRBV19 to TRBJ1-2, with 7 bases aligning to TRBD1. Germline trimming cut 5 bases from V and 0 bases from J; bases unmatched to any gene: 6. CDR3 length: 15 residues. Germline V gives CDR1 LNHDA, CDR2 SQIVND (reference sequence).

The CDR3: CASSLSGGNYGYTF. The DNA of the CDR3 is TGTGCCAGCAGCTTATCGGGGGGCAACTATGGCTACACCTTC. The chain has TRBV7-2 and TRBJ1-2; TRBD1 is a possible D gene (6 bases). Deletions cut 2 bases from V and 2 bases from J, with 9 bases between. Germline values: CDR1 SGHTA, CDR2 FQGNSA. The CDR3 is 14 residues long. Based on the CDR3 plus reference TRBV7-2 and TRBJ1-2, the full variable domain is GAGVSQSPSNKVTEKGKDVELRCDPISGHTALYWYRQSLGQGLEFLIYFQGNSAPDKSGLPSDRFSAERTGGSVSTLTIQRTQQEDSAVYLCASSLSGGNYGYTFGSGTRLTVV.

The chain has TRBV11-2 and TRBJ1-5; tentative D call: TRBD1 (5 bases). Germline-derived CDR1 and CDR2 are SGHAT and FQNNGV. V was cut by 1 base and J by 4 bases, with 14 bases left in between. The CDR3 is 16 amino acids. As DNA, the CDR3 is TGTGCCAGCAGCTTAGGTAAAGGGGTGTTTAATCAGCCCCAGCATTTT. Protein product: CASSLGKGVFNQPQHF.

This sequence joins TRBV5-1 and TRBJ2-1, with a possible D match to TRBD2 (5 bases). Germline V gene lookup returns CDR1 SGHRS and CDR2 YFSETQ. The CDR3 totals 15 residues. Trimming cost V 4 bases and J 5 bases, with 16 bases left between them. The CDR3 loop is CASSPTDYLDNEQFF. DNA of the CDR3: TGCGCCAGCAGCCCGACCGACTATCTCGACAATGAGCAGTTCTTC.

This chain links TRBV6-5 with TRBJ1-3, with TRBD1 identical over 7 bases. V trimming: 7 bases; J trimming: 3 bases; junction bases outside the gene matches: 6. CDR1 MNHEY and CDR2 SVGAGI come from the germline V gene. This CDR3 has 14 amino acids. The CDR3 region is CASNRGPRGNTIYF. In DNA form, the CDR3 reads TGTGCCAGCAACAGGGGTCCCCGTGGAAACACCATATATTTT.

The sample holds one count of this clone. This chain connects TRBV5-4 to TRBJ2-2; D is ambiguous. The CDR3 runs to 15 residues. CDR1 and CDR2 (germline): SGHNT, YYREEE (reference sequence). Trimming stripped 2 bases from V and 0 bases from J, with 8 bases between. CDR3 sequence reads: CASSLSDTNTGELFF. In nucleotides, the CDR3 is TGTGCCAGCAGCTTAAGTGACACGAACACCGGGGAGCTGTTTTTT.

The chain uses TRBV3-1 (or the pseudogene TRBV3-2) and TRBJ1-2; TRBD1 might be the D (5 bases). Trimming took 4 bases from V and 5 from J, leaving 23 bases between them. The CDR3 is 17 residues long. Germline V gene sequence: CDR1 LGHDT, CDR2 YNNKEL (reference sequence). CDR3: CASSRGTRTFTGYGYTF. DNA of the CDR3: TGTGCCAGCAGCCGAGGGACTAGGACTTTTACGGGATATGGCTACACCTTC.

The rearrangement joins TRBV9 to TRBJ1-2, with TRBD1 as a possible D gene (5 bases). V was shortened by 4 bases and J by 4 bases, with 17 bases between the two germline ends. The CDR3 sequence is 15 residues long. The germline CDR1 and CDR2 sequences are SGDLS and YYNGEE. The CDR3 here is CASSTSDSATYGYTF. In DNA, the CDR3 is TGTGCCAGCAGCACCTCTGACAGCGCAACCTATGGCTACACCTTC. The variable domain in full, with the rest retrieved from reference TRBV9 and TRBJ1-2, is DSGVTQTPKHLITATGQRVTLRCSPRSGDLSVYWYQQSLDQGLQFLIQYYNGEERAKGNILERFSAQQFPDLHSELNLSSLELGDSALYFCASSTSDSATYGYTFGSGTRLTVV.

This sequence joins TRBV7-6 and TRBJ1-2; 7 bases map to TRBD1. Losses at the gene ends were 1 base for V and 4 bases for J; bases not matched to a gene: 9. CDR1 and CDR2 from the germline V gene are SGHVS and FNYEAQ. CDR3 length: 16 residues. The CDR3 coding sequence is TGTGCCAGCAGCTTAGGGTCGGCAGGGGGAATCTATGGCTACACCTTC. It codes for CASSLGSAGGIYGYTF.